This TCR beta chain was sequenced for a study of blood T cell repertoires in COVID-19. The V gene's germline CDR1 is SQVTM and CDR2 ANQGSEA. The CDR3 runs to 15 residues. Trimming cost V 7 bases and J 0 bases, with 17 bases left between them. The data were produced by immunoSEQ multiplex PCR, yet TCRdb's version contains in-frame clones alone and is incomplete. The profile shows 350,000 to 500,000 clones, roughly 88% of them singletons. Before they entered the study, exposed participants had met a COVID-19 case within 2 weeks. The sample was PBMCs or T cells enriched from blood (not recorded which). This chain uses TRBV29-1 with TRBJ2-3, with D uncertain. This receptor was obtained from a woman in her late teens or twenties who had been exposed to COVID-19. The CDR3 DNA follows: TGCAGCGACTCGGAGACTGGAGCTAGCACAGATACGCAGTATTTT. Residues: CSDSETGASTDTQYF.